This T cell receptor beta chain appears in the sequencing data of a study of control samples from healthy donors and cancer patients. Repertoires were generated with immunoSEQ multiplex PCR, while TCRdb's copy carries only in-frame clones and drops some. The top ten hold around 2.8% of the sample, which has tens of thousands of clones, roughly 80% seen once. The sequence came from a woman in her forties or fifties with lung cancer. Sequencing used PBMCs.

Here the CDR3 DNA reads TGTGCCAGCAGTGAACACAACTCCCTGAACACTGAAGCTTTCTTT. This gives the protein CASSEHNSLNTEAFF. The chain combines TRBV6-1 with TRBJ1-1; D gene unclear. This CDR3 region has 15 residues. With 2 bases removed from V and 0 bases from J, the gap between germline ends came to 10 bases. Per the germline V gene, CDR1 is MNHNS and CDR2 is SASEGT.